The clone carrying this T cell receptor beta chain was counted between two and nine times. The antigen remains undetermined. Time point indicated: persistent/refractory GD, antithyroid drugs over 5 years with positive TRAb. PBMC-derived RNA was used for the TCR library. The sample is drawn from a study of regulatory T cells in long-lasting Graves disease. Combining iRepertoire HTBI primers with Arm-PCR of CDR3 regions, the authors built TCR beta libraries. TCRdb passed the multiplex PCR reads through MiXCR, listing each CDR3 protein once. The sample has almost 350,000 distinct CDR3 sequences, around 20% seen once; the top ten hold less than 35%. The CDR3 length is 12 residues. V was cut by 4 bases and J by 4 bases, with 4 bases left in between. Per the germline V gene, CDR1 is SGHVS and CDR2 is FQNEAQ. Study findings and constraints: Thyroid tissue went unexamined; only peripheral blood was analyzed. In persistent patients, shared public clonotypes (around 2,500) outnumbered those in new patients (around 1,000).

This sequence originates from a female donor with Graves disease. The chain employs TRBV7-8 and TRBJ2-2; unclear D gene. Sequenced material: peripheral blood mononuclear cells (PBMCs), taken when the disease was refractory, from a patient treated with antithyroid drugs. CDR3 sequence reads: CASSSRTGELFF. In nucleotides, the CDR3 is TGTGCCAGCAGCTCGCGCACCGGGGAGCTGTTTTTT. Based on the CDR3 plus reference TRBV7-8 and TRBJ2-2, the full variable domain is GAGVSQSPRYKVAKRGQDVALRCDPISGHVSLFWYQQALGQGPEFLTYFQNEAQLDKSGLPSDRFFAERPEGSVSTLKIQRTQQEDSAVYLCASSSRTGELFFGEGSRLTVL.